This T cell receptor beta chain was sequenced for a study of OX40 agonist ivuxolimab in advanced cancers. Study-level information: Patients were 82.7% male with ages about 23 to 80, mean 60.

CDR3 length: 14 amino acids. Germline values: CDR1 SGHTA, CDR2 FQGNSA. The ends were cut back, 3 bases at V and 1 base at J, with 9 bases in the middle. Profiled with immunoSEQ multiplex PCR; TCRdb holds only in-frame clones, not every one. The table records roughly 40,000 clones, roughly 80% of them present only once. The clonotype was recovered from an adult with an advanced solid tumor such as melanoma, head and neck, liver or kidney cancer. Sequences were derived from CD4+ or CD8+ T cells sorted from blood, sampled in a trial of the OX40 agonist ivuxolimab. V usage is TRBV7-2 and J usage is TRBJ1-1; TRBD1 is a possible D gene (5 bases). The CDR3 bases are TGTGCCAGCAGCTTCGACAGCGAGAACACTGAAGCTTTCTTT. This encodes CASSFDSENTEAFF. Based on the CDR3 plus reference TRBV7-2 and TRBJ1-1, the full variable domain is GAGVSQSPSNKVTEKGKDVELRCDPISGHTALYWYRQSLGQGLEFLIYFQGNSAPDKSGLPSDRFSAERTGGSVSTLTIQRTQQEDSAVYLCASSFDSENTEAFFGQGTRLTVV.